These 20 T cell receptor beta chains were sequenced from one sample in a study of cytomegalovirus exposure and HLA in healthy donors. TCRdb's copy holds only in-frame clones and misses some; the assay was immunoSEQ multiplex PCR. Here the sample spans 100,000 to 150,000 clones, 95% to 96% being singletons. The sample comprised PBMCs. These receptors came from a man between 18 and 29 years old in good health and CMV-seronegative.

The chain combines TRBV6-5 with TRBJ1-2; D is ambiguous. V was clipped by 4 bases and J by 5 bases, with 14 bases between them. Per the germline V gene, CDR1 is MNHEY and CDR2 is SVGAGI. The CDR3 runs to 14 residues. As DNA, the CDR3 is TGTGCCAGCAGTTCGCCCCAGGCCCCTTATGGCTACACCTTC. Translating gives CASSSPQAPYGYTF.

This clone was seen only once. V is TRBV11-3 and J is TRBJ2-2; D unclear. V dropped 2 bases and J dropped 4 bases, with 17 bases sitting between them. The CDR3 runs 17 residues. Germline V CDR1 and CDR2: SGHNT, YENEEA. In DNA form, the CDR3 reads TGTGCCAGCAGCTTATCGGCGGCCGGGTCCTTCACCGGGGAGCTGTTTTTT. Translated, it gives CASSLSAAGSFTGELFF.

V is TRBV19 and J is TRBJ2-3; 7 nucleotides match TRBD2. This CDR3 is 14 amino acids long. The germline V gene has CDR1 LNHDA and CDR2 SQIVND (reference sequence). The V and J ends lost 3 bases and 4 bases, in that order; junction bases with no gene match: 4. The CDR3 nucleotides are TGTGCCAGTAGTATCGGGGGAGGGCCAGATACGCAGTATTTT. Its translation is CASSIGGGPDTQYF.

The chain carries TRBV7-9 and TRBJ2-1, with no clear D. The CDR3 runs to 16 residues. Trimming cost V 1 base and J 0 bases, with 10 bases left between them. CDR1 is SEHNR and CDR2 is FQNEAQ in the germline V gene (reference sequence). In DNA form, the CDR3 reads TGTGCCAGCAGCTTAGGGGCTGGCAGCTCCTACAATGAGCAGTTCTTC. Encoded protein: CASSLGAGSSYNEQFF.

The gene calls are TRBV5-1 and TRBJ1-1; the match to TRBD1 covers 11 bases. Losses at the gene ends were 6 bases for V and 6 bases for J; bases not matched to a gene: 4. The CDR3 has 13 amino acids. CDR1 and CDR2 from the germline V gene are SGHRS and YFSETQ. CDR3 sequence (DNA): TGCGCCAGCAACAGGGACAGGGGGGCTGAAGCTTTCTTT. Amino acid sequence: CASNRDRGAEAFF.

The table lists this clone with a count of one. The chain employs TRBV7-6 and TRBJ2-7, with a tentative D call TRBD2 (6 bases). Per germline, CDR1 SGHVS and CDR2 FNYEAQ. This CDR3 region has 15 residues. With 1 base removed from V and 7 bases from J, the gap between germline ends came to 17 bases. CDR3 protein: CASSLVFEGAGEQYF. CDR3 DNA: TGTGCCAGCAGCTTAGTGTTCGAAGGGGCGGGGGAGCAGTACTTC.

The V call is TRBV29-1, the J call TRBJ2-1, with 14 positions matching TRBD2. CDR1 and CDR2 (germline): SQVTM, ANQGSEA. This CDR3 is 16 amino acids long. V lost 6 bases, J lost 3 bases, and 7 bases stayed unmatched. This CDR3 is CSVVTGTSGSYNEQFF. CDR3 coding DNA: TGCAGCGTAGTGACCGGGACTAGCGGGAGCTACAATGAGCAGTTCTTC.

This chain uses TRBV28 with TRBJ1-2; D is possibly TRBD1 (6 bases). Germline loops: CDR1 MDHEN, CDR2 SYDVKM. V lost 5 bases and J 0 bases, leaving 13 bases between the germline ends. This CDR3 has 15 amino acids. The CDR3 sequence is CASSPRGSPNYGYTF. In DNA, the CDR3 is TGTGCCAGCAGTCCTAGGGGGTCGCCTAACTATGGCTACACCTTC.

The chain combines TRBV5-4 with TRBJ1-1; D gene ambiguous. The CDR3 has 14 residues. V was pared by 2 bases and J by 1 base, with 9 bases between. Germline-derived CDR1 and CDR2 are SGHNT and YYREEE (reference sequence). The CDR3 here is CASSFEPQNTEAFF. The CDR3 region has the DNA TGTGCCAGCAGCTTTGAGCCGCAGAACACTGAAGCTTTCTTT.

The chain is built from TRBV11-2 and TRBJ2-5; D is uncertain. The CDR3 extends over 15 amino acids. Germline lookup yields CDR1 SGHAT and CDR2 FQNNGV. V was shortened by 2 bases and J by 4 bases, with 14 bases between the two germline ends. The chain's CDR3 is CASSLQSLGRETQYF. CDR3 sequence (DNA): TGTGCCAGCAGCTTACAATCCCTTGGGCGAGAGACCCAGTACTTC.

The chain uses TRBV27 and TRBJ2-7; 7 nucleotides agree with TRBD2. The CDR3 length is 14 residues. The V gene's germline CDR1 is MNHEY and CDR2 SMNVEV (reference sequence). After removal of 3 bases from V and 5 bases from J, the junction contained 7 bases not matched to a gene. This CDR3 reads CASSFIKGRDEQYF. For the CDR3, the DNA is TGTGCCAGCAGTTTCATCAAGGGGAGGGACGAGCAGTACTTC.

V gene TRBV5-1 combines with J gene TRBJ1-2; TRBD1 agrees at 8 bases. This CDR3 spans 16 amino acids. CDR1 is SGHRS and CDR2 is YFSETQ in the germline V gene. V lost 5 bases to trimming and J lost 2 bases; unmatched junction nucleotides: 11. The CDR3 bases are TGCGCCAGCAGTATCGGACAGGGTCGTTCGAACTATGGCTACACCTTC. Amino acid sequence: CASSIGQGRSNYGYTF.

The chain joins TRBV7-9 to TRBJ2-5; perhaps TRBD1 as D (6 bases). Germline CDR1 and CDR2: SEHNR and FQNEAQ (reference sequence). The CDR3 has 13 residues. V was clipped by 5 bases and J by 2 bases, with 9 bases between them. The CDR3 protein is CASSDGQQETQYF. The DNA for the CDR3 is TGTGCCAGCAGCGATGGACAGCAAGAGACCCAGTACTTC.

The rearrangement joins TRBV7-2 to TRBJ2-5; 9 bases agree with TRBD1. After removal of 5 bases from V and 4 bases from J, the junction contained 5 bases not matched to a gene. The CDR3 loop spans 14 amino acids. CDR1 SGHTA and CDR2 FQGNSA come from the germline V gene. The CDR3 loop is CASSPGQGRETQYF. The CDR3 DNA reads TGTGCCAGCAGCCCCGGACAGGGGCGAGAGACCCAGTACTTC.

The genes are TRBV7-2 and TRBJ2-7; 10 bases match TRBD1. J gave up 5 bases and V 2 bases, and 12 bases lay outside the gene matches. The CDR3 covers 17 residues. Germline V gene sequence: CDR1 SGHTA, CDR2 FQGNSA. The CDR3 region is CASSLIPVGQGIHEQYF. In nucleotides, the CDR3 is TGTGCCAGCAGCTTAATCCCGGTGGGACAGGGGATCCACGAGCAGTACTTC. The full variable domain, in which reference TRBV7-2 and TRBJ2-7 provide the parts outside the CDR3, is GAGVSQSPSNKVTEKGKDVELRCDPISGHTALYWYRQSLGQGLEFLIYFQGNSAPDKSGLPSDRFSAERTGGSVSTLTIQRTQQEDSAVYLCASSLIPVGQGIHEQYFGPGTRLTVT.

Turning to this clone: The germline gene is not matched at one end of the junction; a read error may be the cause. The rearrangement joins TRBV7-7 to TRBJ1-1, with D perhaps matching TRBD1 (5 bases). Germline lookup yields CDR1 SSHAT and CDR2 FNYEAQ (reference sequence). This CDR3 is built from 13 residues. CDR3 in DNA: TGTGCTAGCAGCTTAGACAGCAACACTGAAGCTTTCTTT. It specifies CASSLDSNTEAFF. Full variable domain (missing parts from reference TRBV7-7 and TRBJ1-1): GAGVSQSPRYKVTKRGQDVTLRCDPISSHATLYWYQQALGQGPEFLTYFNYEAQPDKSGLPSDRFSAERPEGSISTLTIQRTEQRDSAMYRCASSLDSNTEAFFGQGTRLTVV.

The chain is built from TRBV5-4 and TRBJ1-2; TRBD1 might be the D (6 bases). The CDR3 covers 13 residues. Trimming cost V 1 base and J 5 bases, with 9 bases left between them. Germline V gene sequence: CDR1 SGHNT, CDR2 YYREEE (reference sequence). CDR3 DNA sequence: TGTGCCAGCAGCTTGAACAGGGTGTATGGCTACACCTTC. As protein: CASSLNRVYGYTF.

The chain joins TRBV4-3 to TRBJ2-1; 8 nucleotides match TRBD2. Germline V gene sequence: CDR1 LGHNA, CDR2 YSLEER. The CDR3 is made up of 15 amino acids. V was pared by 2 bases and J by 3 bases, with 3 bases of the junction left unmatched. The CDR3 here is CASSQSAGVYNEQFF. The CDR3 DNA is TGCGCCAGCAGCCAATCAGCGGGAGTCTACAATGAGCAGTTCTTC.

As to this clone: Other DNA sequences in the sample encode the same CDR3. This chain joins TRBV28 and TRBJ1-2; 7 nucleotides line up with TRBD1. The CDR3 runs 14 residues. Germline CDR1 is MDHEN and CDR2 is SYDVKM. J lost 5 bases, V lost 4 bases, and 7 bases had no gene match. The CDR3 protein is CASSSGTAIYGYTF. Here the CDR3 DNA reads TGTGCCAGCAGTTCCGGGACAGCAATATATGGCTACACCTTC.

The CDR3 protein is CATQGSHTDTQYF. CDR3 nucleotides: TGTGCCACCCAGGGCTCTCACACAGATACGCAGTATTTT. The chain uses TRBV21-1 and TRBJ2-3; the table gives TRBD1 as D, unverified against the DNA. TRBV21-1 is a known pseudogene. The CDR3 runs 13 residues.